A selection of T cell receptor beta chains follows, all from one sample in a study of early T cells in non-severe SARS-CoV-2 infection. TCRdb redid the calling of the 5' RACE reads with MiXCR, one entry per CDR3 protein. Here the sample spans under 100,000 distinct CDR3 sequences, more than 9.5% being singletons. Sequencing was carried out using whole blood. The receptor source for this set is an adult who was a healthcare worker with PCR-confirmed SARS-CoV-2 infection or an uninfected control (not recorded which). Both conserved end residues are part of each CDR3.

v_call	j_call	cdr3_aa
TRBV5-1	TRBJ2-4	CASTGAKNIQYF
TRBV24-1	TRBJ2-2	CATSDRTGRETGELFF
TRBV3-1	TRBJ2-7	CASSPRLNVGEQYF
TRBV12-3/TRBV12-4	TRBJ2-5	CASTRQGKETQYF
TRBV13	TRBJ2-7	CASSLDRTSSYEQYF
TRBV7-9	TRBJ2-2	CASSLQGAYTGELFF
TRBV29-1	TRBJ1-1	CSVGGVMNTEAFF
TRBV12-3/TRBV12-4	TRBJ1-5	CASRADMGGNQPQHF
TRBV29-1	TRBJ2-7	CSVAGQGPNEQYF
TRBV7-3	TRBJ2-1	CASVITGGTYNEQFF
TRBV29-1	TRBJ2-2	CSVRALSNTGELFF
TRBV12-3/TRBV12-4	TRBJ2-2	CASSPRSGGTNTGELFF
TRBV20-1	TRBJ1-1	CSASGSLGNTEAFF
TRBV4-1	TRBJ2-5	CASSQDKDRVRETQYF
TRBV20-1	TRBJ2-7	CSARSSGQRHEQYF
TRBV14	TRBJ2-1	CASSQPRTSGGVSSYNEQFF
TRBV4-1	TRBJ1-2	CASSHTGTENYGYTF
TRBV18	TRBJ1-1	CASSPRRGKQTEAFF
TRBV10-1	TRBJ2-7	CASSDGTSGRYEQYF
TRBV2	TRBJ2-1	CASSVYNHEQFF
TRBV19	TRBJ2-2	CASKDRTGELFF
TRBV20-1	TRBJ2-2	CSASNTYLNTGELFF
TRBV27	TRBJ2-3	CASSLWVAGGGGPTDTQYF
TRBV18	TRBJ1-1	CASSGRPGQGSEAFF